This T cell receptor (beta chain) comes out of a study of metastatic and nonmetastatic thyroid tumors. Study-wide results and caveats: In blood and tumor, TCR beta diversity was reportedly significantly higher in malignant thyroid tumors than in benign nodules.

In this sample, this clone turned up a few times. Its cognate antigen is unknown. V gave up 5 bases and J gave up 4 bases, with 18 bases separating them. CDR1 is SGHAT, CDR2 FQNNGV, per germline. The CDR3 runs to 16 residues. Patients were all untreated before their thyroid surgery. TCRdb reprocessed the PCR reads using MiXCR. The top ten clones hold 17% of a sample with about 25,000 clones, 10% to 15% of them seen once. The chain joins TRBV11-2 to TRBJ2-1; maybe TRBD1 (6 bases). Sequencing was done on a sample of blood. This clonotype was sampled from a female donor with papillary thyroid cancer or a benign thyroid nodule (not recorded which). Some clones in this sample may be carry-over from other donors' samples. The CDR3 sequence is CASSLGGIALYNEQFF. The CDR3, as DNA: TGTGCCAGCAGCCTAGGGGGAATAGCGCTTTACAATGAGCAGTTCTTC. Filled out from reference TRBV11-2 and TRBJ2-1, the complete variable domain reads EAGVAQSPRYKIIEKRQSVAFWCNPISGHATLYWYQQILGQGPKLLIQFQNNGVVDDSQLPKDRFSAERLKGVDSTLKIQPAKLEDSAVYLCASSLGGIALYNEQFFGPGTRLTVL.